What follows are 23 T cell receptor beta chains derived from one specimen sequenced in a study of T cells in localized non-small cell lung cancer. The protocol was immunoSEQ multiplex PCR, while the TCRdb copy is restricted to in-frame clones and leaves out a portion. The sample consists of some 20,000 clones, approximately 90% of them appearing once. The sample in question was peripheral blood, obtained before any cancer treatment. Receptors originate from a woman aged 40-69 years with stage I lung adenocarcinoma.

The chain carries TRBV7-2 and TRBJ2-3, with D perhaps matching TRBD1 (6 bases). Looked up from germline, CDR1 is SGHTA and CDR2 is FQGNSA. The CDR3 is 13 residues long. Between the trimmed V and J ends, which lost 5 bases and 6 bases, there was a span of 12 bases. The CDR3 DNA is TGTGCCAGCAGCCCCCGCCAGGGGGATACGCAGTATTTT. Translated: CASSPRQGDTQYF.

The CDR3 DNA sequence: TGTGCCAGCAGTCTCGGGAGCGTCAATGAGCAGTTCTTC. Translation gives CASSLGSVNEQFF. This chain connects TRBV27 to TRBJ2-1; D might be TRBD2 (6 bases). Trimming took 5 bases from V and 6 from J, leaving 11 bases between them. The CDR3 loop spans 13 amino acids. Germline CDR1 reads MNHEY; CDR2 reads SMNVEV (reference sequence).

The rearrangement uses TRBV7-8 and TRBJ2-5; 7 bases agree with TRBD2. The CDR3 totals 19 residues. V shed 4 bases, J shed 2 bases, and the junction held 19 bases outside the gene matches. CDR1 is SGHVS and CDR2 is FQNEAQ in the germline V gene. The CDR3 coding sequence is TGTGCCAGCAGCTACCGGCGGGGGTTACTGTCAAACACACAAGAGACCCAGTACTTC. This encodes CASSYRRGLLSNTQETQYF. Using reference TRBV7-8 and TRBJ2-5 for the parts outside the CDR3, the full variable domain is GAGVSQSPRYKVAKRGQDVALRCDPISGHVSLFWYQQALGQGPEFLTYFQNEAQLDKSGLPSDRFFAERPEGSVSTLKIQRTQQEDSAVYLCASSYRRGLLSNTQETQYFGPGTRLLVL.

The chain couples TRBV7-9 to TRBJ2-7, with 11 bases lining up with TRBD2. The V gene end was trimmed by 7 bases and the J gene end by 7 bases; junction bases not matched to a gene: 9. Germline values: CDR1 SEHNR, CDR2 FQNEAQ (reference sequence). The CDR3 runs 14 residues. The CDR3 nucleotides are TGTGCCAGCATCGTAGCGGGAGGGGACCAGGAGCAGTACTTC. This codes for CASIVAGGDQEQYF.

The genes are TRBV5-1 and TRBJ1-1; no firm D call. Germline-derived CDR1 and CDR2 are SGHRS and YFSETQ. The V end was cut by 0 bases, the J end by 6 bases, with 15 bases between. CDR3 length: 15 residues. The CDR3 DNA sequence: TGCGCCAGCAGCTTGGCCGTTGCTGCGGCCGCTGAAGCTTTCTTT. Translated: CASSLAVAAAAEAFF.

The chain joins TRBV2 to TRBJ1-5; D unresolved. Deletions cut 4 bases from V and 7 bases from J, with 17 bases between. There are 15 residues in the CDR3. Looked up from germline, CDR1 is SNHLY and CDR2 is FYNNEI. CDR3 sequence reads: CASSVSIIAGQPQHF. DNA for the CDR3: TGTGCCAGCAGTGTATCGATTATCGCGGGGCAGCCCCAGCATTTT.

The chain couples TRBV6-6 to TRBJ1-1; D unclear. Germline V CDR1 and CDR2: MNHNY, SVGAGI (reference sequence). This CDR3 has 12 residues. V lost 8 bases and J 4 bases, leaving 11 bases between the germline ends. CDR3 sequence (DNA): TGTGCCAGCGGGTGGGAACGCACTGAAGCTTTCTTT. This codes for CASGWERTEAFF.

The gene calls are TRBV2 and TRBJ2-5; no clear D gene. This CDR3 region has 14 residues. The V end was cut by 6 bases, the J end by 0 bases, with 11 bases between. Germline assignment: CDR1 SNHLY and CDR2 FYNNEI. The CDR3, as DNA: TGTGCCAGCAGCTCCCAGCAGTACCAAGAGACCCAGTACTTC. It is translated as CASSSQQYQETQYF.

The chain employs TRBV11-1 and TRBJ2-1; D not resolved. Germline V CDR1 and CDR2: SGHAT, FQDESV (reference sequence). V lost 2 bases and J 8 bases, leaving 10 bases between the germline ends. This CDR3 comprises 13 residues. The CDR3 DNA sequence: TGTGCCAGCAGCTTACGGCTAGTTGATGAGCAGTTCTTC. Residues: CASSLRLVDEQFF.

The chain employs TRBV2 and TRBJ2-7; 13 positions match TRBD2. Trimming at V came to 5 bases and at J to 2 bases, leaving 3 bases not matched to a gene. Germline V lookup: CDR1 SNHLY, CDR2 FYNNEI. CDR3 length: 15 residues. CDR3 in amino acids: CASSRGTSGTYEQYF. The CDR3, as DNA: TGTGCCAGCAGTAGGGGGACTAGCGGGACCTACGAGCAGTACTTC.

The chain employs TRBV7-2 and TRBJ2-1; TRBD2 matches at 9 bases. This CDR3 spans 14 amino acids. CDR1 SGHTA and CDR2 FQGNSA come from the germline V gene. The J segment lost 6 bases and the V segment lost 5 bases, leaving 5 bases of the junction unmatched. Here the CDR3 DNA reads TGTGCCAGCAGCCTTATGGGACTAGCCAATGAGCAGTTCTTC. This codes for CASSLMGLANEQFF. Using reference TRBV7-2 and TRBJ2-1 for the parts outside the CDR3, the full variable domain is GAGVSQSPSNKVTEKGKDVELRCDPISGHTALYWYRQSLGQGLEFLIYFQGNSAPDKSGLPSDRFSAERTGGSVSTLTIQRTQQEDSAVYLCASSLMGLANEQFFGPGTRLTVL.

The chain is built from TRBV4-3 and TRBJ2-7, with D tentatively TRBD1 (5 bases). The V and J ends lost 0 bases and 3 bases respectively, with 15 bases between them. Germline V gene data show CDR1 as LGHNA and CDR2 as YSLEER. This CDR3 has 16 residues. CDR3 amino acids: CASSQDTEGADYEQYF. The CDR3 DNA follows: TGCGCCAGCAGCCAAGATACGGAAGGGGCTGACTACGAGCAGTACTTC.

The chain employs TRBV27 and TRBJ2-1; D not certain. The germline V gene has CDR1 MNHEY and CDR2 SMNVEV (reference sequence). V gave up 2 bases and J gave up 4 bases, with 6 bases separating them. This CDR3 is 13 amino acids long. The CDR3 loop is CASSLIGYNEQFF. CDR3 nucleotide sequence: TGTGCCAGCAGTTTAATCGGGTACAATGAGCAGTTCTTC.

V and J are TRBV30 and TRBJ2-7; D gene unclear. With 1 base removed from V and 0 bases from J, the gap between germline ends came to 10 bases. CDR3 length: 14 amino acids. Germline CDR1 is GTSNPN and CDR2 is SVGIG (reference sequence). The CDR3 is CAWSDGRFSYEQYF. In nucleotides, the CDR3 is TGTGCCTGGAGTGATGGCAGATTCTCCTACGAGCAGTACTTC.

This chain uses TRBV9 with TRBJ2-3, with 10 bases that match TRBD2. This CDR3 has 17 residues. V shed 0 bases, J shed 2 bases, and the junction held 6 bases outside the gene matches. The V gene's germline CDR1 is SGDLS and CDR2 YYNGEE. The CDR3 protein is CASSVGRTSGYTDTQYF. The CDR3, as DNA: TGTGCCAGCAGCGTAGGAAGGACTAGCGGATACACAGATACGCAGTATTTT.

This clone has just one count. Written as DNA, the CDR3 is TGTGCCAGCAGCTTAGCTCAGGGGAACACTGAAGCTTTCTTT. Amino acid sequence: CASSLAQGNTEAFF. This chain connects TRBV11-2 to TRBJ1-1; a weak D match, TRBD1 (5 bases). CDR3 length: 14 residues. The V end lost 1 base, the J end lost 1 base, and 7 bases lay between the germline ends. Germline CDR1 and CDR2: SGHAT and FQNNGV.

This chain uses TRBV11-3 with TRBJ2-7; 7 bases map to TRBD2. Germline lookup yields CDR1 SGHNT and CDR2 YENEEA. J gave up 5 bases and V 1 base, and 5 bases lay outside the gene matches. CDR3 length: 14 amino acids. This CDR3 is CASSLGGSLDEQYF. For the CDR3, the DNA is TGTGCCAGCAGCTTAGGCGGGAGCCTAGACGAGCAGTACTTC.

This clone has only a few counts. V is TRBV27 and J is TRBJ1-5, with a tentative D call TRBD1 (6 bases). This CDR3 has 15 amino acids. Deletions cut 6 bases from V and 2 bases from J, with 14 bases between. CDR1 is MNHEY, CDR2 SMNVEV, per germline (reference sequence). This CDR3 is CASSNRASGNQPQHF. In DNA, the CDR3 is TGTGCCAGCAGCAACAGGGCTTCTGGCAATCAGCCCCAGCATTTT.

The rearrangement uses TRBV5-1 and TRBJ2-5, with 10 bases identical to TRBD2. Germline V gene sequence: CDR1 SGHRS, CDR2 YFSETQ. J gave up 8 bases and V 4 bases, and 11 bases lay outside the gene matches. The CDR3 is 15 amino acids. CDR3 nucleotides: TGCGCCAGCAGCCCCGGGGAACTAGCGGGATTAACCCAGTACTTC. This encodes CASSPGELAGLTQYF.

The chain joins TRBV7-9 to TRBJ2-5, with 8 positions matching TRBD2. This CDR3 spans 13 amino acids. Germline CDR1 reads SEHNR; CDR2 reads FQNEAQ (reference sequence). Trimming took 5 bases from V and 4 from J; bases not matched to a gene: 3. The CDR3 loop reads CASSPAGVETQYF. DNA of the CDR3: TGTGCCAGCAGCCCAGCGGGAGTAGAGACCCAGTACTTC.

The V and J genes are TRBV11-3 and TRBJ2-5; TRBD1 or TRBD2 may be the D gene (7 bases each). Germline CDR1 SGHNT, CDR2 YENEEA. V was pared by 6 bases and J by 9 bases, with 11 bases between. This CDR3 has 11 residues. The CDR3 protein is CASSAGGAQYF. In nucleotides, the CDR3 is TGTGCCAGCAGTGCAGGGGGGGCCCAGTACTTC. The full variable domain, completed using reference TRBV11-3 and TRBJ2-5, is EAGVVQSPRYKIIEKKQPVAFWCNPISGHNTLYWYLQNLGQGPELLIRYENEEAVDDSQLPKDRFSAERLKGVDSTLKIQPAELGDSAVYLCASSAGGAQYFGPGTRLLVL.

V is TRBV7-2 and J is TRBJ2-5; maybe TRBD1 (6 bases). The CDR3 totals 14 residues. The V gene's germline CDR1 is SGHTA and CDR2 FQGNSA. Deletions cut 4 bases from V and 2 bases from J, with 11 bases between. The CDR3: CASSSNRAQETQYF. Written as DNA, the CDR3 is TGTGCCAGCAGCTCTAACAGGGCGCAAGAGACCCAGTACTTC.

J is TRBJ2-1 and V is TRBV5-1; 8 nucleotides align to TRBD1. The CDR3 has 16 residues. J gave up 1 base and V 4 bases, and 7 bases lay outside the gene matches. The germline CDR1 and CDR2 sequences are SGHRS and YFSETQ. In DNA, the CDR3 is TGCGCCAGCAGCCTCCAGGGGGCGGAGTCCTACAATGAGCAGTTCTTC. Encoded protein: CASSLQGAESYNEQFF.